These 13 T cell receptor beta chains share one sample of origin, sequenced in a study of graft-versus-host responses after intestinal transplantation. Sequencing used immunoSEQ multiplex PCR; TCRdb keeps in-frame clones, though not all of them. The sample records about 97,000 clones, more than 80% being singletons. The material sequenced was PBMCs, taken 450 to 460 days after intestinal transplant. These receptors came from a human patient who received an intestinal transplant, so some T cells may come from the graft donor.

The chain joins TRBV5-1 to TRBJ2-7; a possible D gene is TRBD1 (6 bases). Between the trimmed V and J ends, which lost 1 base and 2 bases, there was a span of 7 bases. Germline V gives CDR1 SGHRS, CDR2 YFSETQ. The CDR3 loop spans 13 amino acids. The CDR3 region has the DNA TGCGCCAGCAGCTTGACAGGGACCTACGAGCAGTACTTC. It encodes CASSLTGTYEQYF.

In this sample, this clone turned up a few times. The V gene is TRBV5-4, the J gene TRBJ2-5, with 9 bases fitting TRBD1. Germline-derived CDR1 and CDR2 are SGHNT and YYREEE (reference sequence). The CDR3 is made up of 15 amino acids. The trim removed 0 bases at V and 5 bases at J, leaving 5 bases unmatched. In DNA, the CDR3 is TGTGCCAGCAGCTTGGGGGGGACAGGGAGTGAGACCCAGTACTTC. Translation gives CASSLGGTGSETQYF.

The V and J genes are TRBV18 and TRBJ1-6, with 12 bases lining up with TRBD1. The CDR3 covers 18 residues. Unmatched junction bases numbered 12, after V lost 5 bases and J lost 7 bases. CDR1 KGHSH and CDR2 LQKENI come from the germline V gene. CDR3 DNA: TGTGCCAGCTCATCTCTCCCGGGACAGGGGGCGAGCAATTCACCCCTCCACTTT. Translating it yields CASSSLPGQGASNSPLHF.

V gene TRBV15 combines with J gene TRBJ2-7; unclear D gene. The V and J ends lost 4 bases and 5 bases respectively, with 12 bases between them. Per germline, CDR1 LNHNV and CDR2 YYDKDF (reference sequence). There are 13 residues in the CDR3. In nucleotides, the CDR3 is TGTGCCACCAGCATCAGAAGGTTCGACGAGCAGTACTTC. It is translated as CATSIRRFDEQYF.

V and J are TRBV5-1 and TRBJ1-1; D perhaps matches TRBD1 (6 bases). The germline V and J ends were trimmed by 0 bases and 0 bases, with 9 bases remaining between them. The CDR3 length is 15 residues. Germline CDR1 reads SGHRS; CDR2 reads YFSETQ. CDR3 amino acids: CASSLAGGMNTEAFF. CDR3 DNA sequence: TGCGCCAGCAGCTTGGCGGGGGGCATGAACACTGAAGCTTTCTTT.

V is TRBV6-1 and J is TRBJ2-4, with D maybe TRBD2 (5 bases). The CDR3 consists of 12 residues. The germline V gene encodes CDR1 MNHNS and CDR2 SASEGT. Trimming pared 6 bases from V and 6 bases from J, leaving 9 bases between. The CDR3: CASSVGGNIQYF. In nucleotides, the CDR3 is TGTGCCAGCAGCGTTGGAGGAAACATTCAGTACTTC.

J is TRBJ1-2 and V is TRBV4-1; a possible D gene is TRBD1 (6 bases). Germline loops: CDR1 MGHRA, CDR2 YSYEKL. The CDR3 covers 15 residues. The germline V and J ends were trimmed by 4 bases and 2 bases, with 14 bases remaining between them. The CDR3 DNA reads as TGCGCCAGCAGCCCCCGGGACATAGAAAACTATGGCTACACCTTC. Translated: CASSPRDIENYGYTF.

This chain uses TRBV19 with TRBJ2-3; D is possibly TRBD1 (6 bases). V dropped 5 bases and J dropped 4 bases, with 25 bases sitting between them. This CDR3 has 18 amino acids. Germline V gene data show CDR1 as LNHDA and CDR2 as SQIVND (reference sequence). The CDR3 reads CASSPRSGIGRGADTQYF. CDR3 coding DNA: TGTGCCAGTAGTCCTCGGTCCGGGATAGGCAGGGGCGCAGATACGCAGTATTTT.

The J gene is TRBJ2-7, the V gene TRBV7-9; 10 nucleotides agree with TRBD1. The junction had 2 bases not matched to a gene; V was cut back by 1 base and J by 2 bases. This CDR3 spans 15 amino acids. Germline CDR1 SEHNR, CDR2 FQNEAQ (reference sequence). Here the CDR3 reads CASSLVGTGAYEQYF. Here the CDR3 DNA reads TGTGCCAGCAGCTTAGTCGGGACAGGGGCCTACGAGCAGTACTTC.

The J gene is TRBJ2-2, the V gene TRBV2, with 9 bases lining up with TRBD1. V was clipped by 9 bases and J by 1 base; unmatched bases: 21. The CDR3 is made up of 20 amino acids. Germline CDR1 reads SNHLY; CDR2 reads FYNNEI. CDR3 nucleotide sequence: TGTGCCAGTGAGGGGCCAACGGGACAGGGAGGAAAGTTGAACACCGGGGAGCTGTTTTTT. Its translation is CASEGPTGQGGKLNTGELFF.

This chain links TRBV6-5 with TRBJ1-3, with D tentatively TRBD1 (6 bases). The CDR3 has 16 amino acids. V was shortened by 4 bases and J by 4 bases, with 17 bases between the two germline ends. Germline V CDR1 and CDR2: MNHEY, SVGAGI. The CDR3 DNA reads TGTGCCAGCAGTTCCGCGACAGGCCCAAGGGGAAACACCATATATTTT. It translates to CASSSATGPRGNTIYF.

This clone was recorded once. The chain couples TRBV19 to TRBJ1-5; 7 nucleotides agree with TRBD1. The CDR3 sequence is 17 residues long. Germline V CDR1 and CDR2: LNHDA, SQIVND (reference sequence). Unmatched junction bases numbered 13, after V lost 3 bases and J lost 5 bases. CDR3 amino acids: CASSIGLTGNYDQPQHF. The CDR3 DNA is TGTGCCAGTAGTATTGGTTTGACAGGGAATTACGATCAGCCCCAGCATTTT.

The chain employs TRBV9 and TRBJ2-3; D possibly uses TRBD1 or TRBD2 (5 bases each). The germline V and J ends were trimmed by 2 bases and 5 bases, with 15 bases remaining between them. The CDR3 consists of 15 residues. Germline values: CDR1 SGDLS, CDR2 YYNGEE. CDR3: CASSVGRGPGDTQYF. DNA for the CDR3: TGTGCCAGCAGCGTGGGTCGGGGCCCTGGAGATACGCAGTATTTT.